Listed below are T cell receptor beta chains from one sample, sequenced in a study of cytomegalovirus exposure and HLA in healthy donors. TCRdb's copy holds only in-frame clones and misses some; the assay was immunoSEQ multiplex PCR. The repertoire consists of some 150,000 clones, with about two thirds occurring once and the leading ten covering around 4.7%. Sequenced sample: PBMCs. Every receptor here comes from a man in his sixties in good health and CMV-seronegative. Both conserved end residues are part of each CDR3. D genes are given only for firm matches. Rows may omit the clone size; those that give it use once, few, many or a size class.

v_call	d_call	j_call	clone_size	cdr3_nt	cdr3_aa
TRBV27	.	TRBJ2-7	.	TGTGCCAGCAGTTTGACCAGGCCGAGCTCCTACGAGCAGTACTTC	CASSLTRPSSYEQYF
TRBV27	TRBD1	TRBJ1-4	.	TGTGCCAGCAGTCAATCACCGGGACAGGGTAATGAAAAACTGTTTTTT	CASSQSPGQGNEKLFF
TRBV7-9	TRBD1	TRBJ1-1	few	TGTGCCAGCAGCTACCCCCTCGCAGGGGGCTCGAACACTGAAGCTTTCTTT	CASSYPLAGGSNTEAFF
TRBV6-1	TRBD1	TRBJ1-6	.	TGTGCCAGCAGACCAGGGGGCATCTATAATTCACCCCTCCACTTT	CASRPGGIYNSPLHF
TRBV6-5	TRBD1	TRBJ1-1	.	TGTGCCAGCAGTTCGACAGGGGGGAACACTGAAGCTTTCTTT	CASSSTGGNTEAFF
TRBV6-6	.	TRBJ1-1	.	TGTGCCAGCAGTTTTACGCGAGGGGGGGCGGGGGCTGAAGCTTTCTTT	CASSFTRGGAGAEAFF
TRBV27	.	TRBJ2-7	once	TGTGCCAGCAGTTTATCTATTGGATTAGGGGCTTCCTACGAGCAGTACTTC	CASSLSIGLGASYEQYF
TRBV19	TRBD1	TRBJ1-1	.	TGTGCCAGTAGTCTCTCGGTCGGGGGACAGTCTTCCGAAGCTTTCTTT	CASSLSVGGQSSEAFF
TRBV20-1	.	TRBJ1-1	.	TGCAGCGTCCCTTGGGAGCAGGAAGCTTTCTTT	CSVPWEQEAFF
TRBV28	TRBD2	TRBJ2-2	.	TGTGCCAGCAGTCCCCCTAGCGGGATCTTCGTCGGGGAGCTGTTTTTT	CASSPPSGIFVGELFF
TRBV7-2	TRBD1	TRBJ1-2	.	TGTGCCAGCAGCTTAGGAGGAGGACAGGGCGGCGGCTACACCTTC	CASSLGGGQGGGYTF
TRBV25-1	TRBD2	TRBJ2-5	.	TGTGCCAGCAGGGGAGGGTTCGGGACCCAGTACTTC	CASRGGFGTQYF
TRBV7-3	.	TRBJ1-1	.	TGTGCCAGCAGCTTAGAGGGGGGGCTTACTGAAGCTTTCTTT	CASSLEGGLTEAFF
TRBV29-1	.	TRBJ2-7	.	TGCAGCGTGAGGGATTGGGACGAGCAGTACTTC	CSVRDWDEQYF
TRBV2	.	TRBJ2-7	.	TGTACCAGCAGCCAGGACAATTTCTACGAGCAGTACTTC	CTSSQDNFYEQYF
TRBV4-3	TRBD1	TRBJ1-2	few	TGCGCCAGCAGCCAAGAATTAAAGGGACAGTCCGGGAGGGTTGGCTACACCTTC	CASSQELKGQSGRVGYTF
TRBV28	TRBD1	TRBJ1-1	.	TGTGCCAGCAGTTTCGGGACAGAACGCGAAGCTTTCTTT	CASSFGTEREAFF
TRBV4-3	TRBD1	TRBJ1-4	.	TGCGCCAGCAGCCAAGATCCTCAGGGGGCAAGAGGAAAACTGTTTTTT	CASSQDPQGARGKLFF
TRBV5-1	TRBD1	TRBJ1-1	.	TGCGCCAGCAGCCAGGCTGAAACAGGGGGGAGGACTGAAGCTTTCTTT	CASSQAETGGRTEAFF
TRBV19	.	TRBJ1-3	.	TGTGCCAGTAGTATAACAGCCACTGGAAACACCATATATTTT	CASSITATGNTIYF
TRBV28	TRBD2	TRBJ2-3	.	TGTGCCAGCAGTTTCCTGGGGACTAGCGGGTTCGGGCAGTATTTT	CASSFLGTSGFGQYF
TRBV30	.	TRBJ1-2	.	TGTGCCTGGAGGGGGTATCGGGGGAAATTGGTCTATGGCTACACCTTC	CAWRGYRGKLVYGYTF
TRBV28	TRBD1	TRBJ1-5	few	TGTGCCAGCAGTTTCCGACAGGGGAATCAGCCCCAGCATTTT	CASSFRQGNQPQHF
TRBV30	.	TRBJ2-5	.	TGTGCCTGGCGGACAGTTCAAGAGACCCAGTACTTC	CAWRTVQETQYF
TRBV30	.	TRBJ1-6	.	TGTGCCTGGAGTGTAAGCTTCTCTTATAATTCACCCCTCCACTTT	CAWSVSFSYNSPLHF
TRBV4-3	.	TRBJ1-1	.	TGCGCCAGCAGCCAAGATCAGGCAGGCAGCCTGAACACTGAAGCTTTCTTT	CASSQDQAGSLNTEAFF
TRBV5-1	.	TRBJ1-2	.	TGCGCCAGCAGCTTCGGTTCCACCTATGGCTACACCTTC	CASSFGSTYGYTF
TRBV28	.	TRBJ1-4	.	TGTGCCAGCAGTTTACCGGGTGCTAATGAAAAACTGTTTTTT	CASSLPGANEKLFF
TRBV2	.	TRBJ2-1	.	TGTGCCAGCAGGGAGATAAGATCCTACAATGAGCAGTTCTTC	CASREIRSYNEQFF
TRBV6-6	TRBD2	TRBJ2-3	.	TGTGCCAGCAACTCCCAAGCGGGGAGCGGCACAGATACGCAGTATTTT	CASNSQAGSGTDTQYF
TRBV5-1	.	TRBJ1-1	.	TGCGCCAGCAGCTTGCAACAGGCCGCGGCTGAAGCTTTCTTT	CASSLQQAAAEAFF
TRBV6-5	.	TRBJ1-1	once	TGTGCCAGCAGTTACTGGGACTTCGGCACTGAAGCTTTCTTT	CASSYWDFGTEAFF
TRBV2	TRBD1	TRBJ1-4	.	TGTGCCAGCAGCGGACAGGGTGCAACTAATGAAAAACTGTTTTTT	CASSGQGATNEKLFF
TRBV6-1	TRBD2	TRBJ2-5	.	TGTGCCAGCAGTGAAAACCTAGCGGGAGGGGGGCAAGAGACCCAGTACTTC	CASSENLAGGGQETQYF
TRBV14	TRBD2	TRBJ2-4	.	TGTGCCAGCAGCCAAACTAGCGGGTGGGTCGTTCAGTACTTC	CASSQTSGWVVQYF
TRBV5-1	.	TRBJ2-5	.	TGCGCCAGCAGCTTGGTACAGGGAATGTACCAAGAGACCCAGTACTTC	CASSLVQGMYQETQYF
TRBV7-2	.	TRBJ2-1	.	TGTGCCAGCAGCGGGCTCTCCTACAATGAGCAGTTCTTC	CASSGLSYNEQFF
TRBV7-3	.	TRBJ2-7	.	TGTGCCAGCAGCGCCCTCCGGGACTACGAGCAGTACTTC	CASSALRDYEQYF
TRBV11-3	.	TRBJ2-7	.	TGTGCCAGCAGCTCAGCAGGGGCCTACGAGCAGTACTTC	CASSSAGAYEQYF
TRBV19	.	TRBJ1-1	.	TGTGCCAGTAGGGGGGGGATTCCGAACACTGAAGCTTTCTTT	CASRGGIPNTEAFF